The present T cell receptor beta chain was sequenced within a study of blood T cell repertoires in COVID-19. In the study's own analysis: Estimates of nucleated cell counts were drawn from the amplification of reference gene primers. Assay: immunoSEQ multiplex PCR; the TCRdb copy retains only in-frame clones and omits some. V and J calls and clone size are those listed in that table; D and trimming were worked out from the DNA. The sample records tens of thousands of clones, about 90% being singletons. CDR1 MNHEY and CDR2 SVGAGI come from the germline V gene. The CDR3 sequence is 15 residues long. Trimming cost V 6 bases and J 3 bases; bases outside gene matches: 3.

The clonotype was recovered from an elderly man with active or convalescent COVID-19. The specimen was peripheral blood. The J gene is TRBJ2-2, the V gene TRBV6-5; 11 bases are shared with TRBD2. The CDR3 protein is CASRVLAGDTGELFF. CDR3 DNA sequence: TGTGCCAGCAGAGTACTAGCGGGAGACACCGGGGAGCTGTTTTTT.